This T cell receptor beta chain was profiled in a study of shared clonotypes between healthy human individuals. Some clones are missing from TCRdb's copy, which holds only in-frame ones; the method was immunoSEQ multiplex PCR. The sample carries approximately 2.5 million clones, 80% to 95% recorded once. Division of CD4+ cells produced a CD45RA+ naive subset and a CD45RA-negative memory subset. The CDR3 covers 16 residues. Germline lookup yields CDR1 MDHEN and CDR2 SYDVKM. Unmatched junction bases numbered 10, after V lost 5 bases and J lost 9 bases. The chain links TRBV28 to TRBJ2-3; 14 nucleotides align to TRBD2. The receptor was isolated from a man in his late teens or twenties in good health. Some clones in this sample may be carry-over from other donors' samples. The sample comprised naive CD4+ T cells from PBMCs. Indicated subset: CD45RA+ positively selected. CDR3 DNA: TGTGCCAGCAGTACCCATCCGGGACTAGCGGGAGAAACGCAGTATTTT. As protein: CASSTHPGLAGETQYF.